The following is a TCR beta chain sequence with its context. Its antigen remains unknown. Sequenced by immunoSEQ multiplex PCR; TCRdb stores in-frame clones only, minus some. The sample has roughly 56,000 clones; 86% are singletons. The sample belongs to a study of OX40 agonist ivuxolimab in advanced cancers. Study summary: While on treatment, patients had intravenous ivuxolimab at 0.01 to 10 mg/kg every 2 weeks. 30% to 40% of patients had received prior checkpoint inhibitor therapy. Each dose-escalation patient presented with hepatocellular carcinoma, melanoma, renal cell or head and neck cancer. Notes on the study in general: Averaged across samples, CD8+ T cells carried more expanded clones than CD4+ did.

The CDR3 is 15 residues long. Trimming stripped 2 bases from V and 2 bases from J, with 13 bases between. Germline loops: CDR1 MNHEY, CDR2 SMNVEV (reference sequence). The chain combines TRBV27 with TRBJ2-7; D uncertain. The sequence was collected from an adult with an advanced solid tumor such as melanoma, head and neck, liver or kidney cancer. This specimen consisted of CD4+ or CD8+ T cells sorted from blood, obtained in a trial of the OX40 agonist ivuxolimab. CDR3 protein: CASSLRPGRTYEQYF. CDR3 coding DNA: TGTGCCAGCAGTTTAAGGCCTGGCAGAACCTACGAGCAGTACTTC.